What follows are 28 T cell receptor beta chains derived from one specimen sequenced in a study of cytomegalovirus exposure and HLA in healthy donors. PCR was performed using 60 Vbeta and 13 Jbeta primers. Clones were sequenced by immunoSEQ multiplex PCR, and TCRdb holds only the in-frame ones, with some missing. The sample includes over 140,000 clones, about 80% of them seen just once. Sequencing was carried out using PBMCs. Source of these receptors: a man aged 25-45 years in good health and CMV-seropositive.

The CDR3 region is CASSGRTGDGRTETQYF. In DNA form, the CDR3 reads TGCGCCAGCAGCGGGAGGACAGGGGATGGGCGAACAGAGACCCAGTACTTC. The chain carries TRBV5-1 and TRBJ2-5; TRBD1 aligns across 9 bases. This CDR3 is built from 17 residues. Germline V CDR1 and CDR2: SGHRS, YFSETQ. The J segment lost 4 bases and the V segment lost 4 bases, leaving 14 bases of the junction unmatched.

The gene calls are TRBV9 and TRBJ2-1; the D is unclear. This CDR3 is 14 amino acids long. The V and J ends lost 3 bases and 3 bases respectively, with 10 bases between them. CDR1 and CDR2 from the germline V gene are SGDLS and YYNGEE. CDR3 residues: CASSGAPGYNEQFF. In DNA form, the CDR3 reads TGTGCCAGCAGCGGGGCCCCTGGCTACAATGAGCAGTTCTTC.

The chain joins TRBV11-2 to TRBJ2-5; unclear D gene. CDR1 is SGHAT, CDR2 FQNNGV, per germline. CDR3 length: 11 residues. Trimming removed 4 bases at V and 2 bases at J, with 2 bases between. The CDR3 sequence is CASSSQETQYF. The CDR3 DNA reads TGTGCCAGCAGCTCTCAAGAGACCCAGTACTTC.

This sequence joins TRBV6-5 and TRBJ2-3; 10 bases fit TRBD2. Germline trimming cut 5 bases from V and 5 bases from J; bases unmatched to any gene: 4. Looked up from germline, CDR1 is MNHEY and CDR2 is SVGAGI. This CDR3 is built from 14 residues. CDR3 DNA sequence: TGTGCCAGCAGTCTAGCGGGAGATATAGATACGCAGTATTTT. Translation gives CASSLAGDIDTQYF.

V gene TRBV28 combines with J gene TRBJ2-2; 10 bases fit TRBD1. The CDR3 has 16 residues. The V and J ends lost 3 bases and 5 bases, in that order; junction bases with no gene match: 6. In germline, CDR1 is MDHEN, CDR2 SYDVKM. The CDR3 DNA follows: TGTGCCAGCAGTTTGGGACAGGGGATTGATACCGGGGAGCTGTTTTTT. Translating it yields CASSLGQGIDTGELFF.

The J gene is TRBJ1-4, the V gene TRBV28, with TRBD1 identical over 8 bases. The junction had 3 bases not matched to a gene; V was cut back by 3 bases and J by 9 bases. The CDR3 consists of 13 residues. Germline V gene lookup returns CDR1 MDHEN and CDR2 SYDVKM. CDR3 coding DNA: TGTGCCAGCAGTTTGGCCAGGGGGCAAAAACTGTTTTTT. Its protein is CASSLARGQKLFF.

This clone appeared a single time. The chain carries TRBV4-1 and TRBJ2-2, with 10 bases fitting TRBD2. This CDR3 comprises 19 residues. V shed 2 bases and J 6 bases; nucleotides not matched to a gene: 15. Germline V CDR1 and CDR2: MGHRA, YSYEKL. In DNA form, the CDR3 reads TGCGCCAGCAGCCAAAGGGGGCTAGCGGGGGCTGAATTGGCCGGGGAGCTGTTTTTT. The encoded protein is CASSQRGLAGAELAGELFF.

This clone has a count of ten or more. The chain has TRBV5-1 and TRBJ1-4; TRBD1 agrees at 10 bases. This CDR3 has 16 residues. V shed 4 bases, J shed 0 bases, and the junction held 3 bases outside the gene matches. Germline V gene lookup returns CDR1 SGHRS and CDR2 YFSETQ. The CDR3 loop is CASSKGQGATNEKLFF. DNA for the CDR3: TGCGCCAGCAGCAAAGGACAGGGGGCAACTAATGAAAAACTGTTTTTT. Complete variable domain (other parts from reference TRBV5-1 and TRBJ1-4): KAGVTQTPRYLIKTRGQQVTLSCSPISGHRSVSWYQQTPGQGLQFLFEYFSETQRNKGNFPGRFSGRQFSNSRSEMNVSTLELGDSALYLCASSKGQGATNEKLFFGSGTQLSVL.

The V call is TRBV2, the J call TRBJ1-2; perhaps TRBD1 as D (5 bases). Germline V gene lookup returns CDR1 SNHLY and CDR2 FYNNEI. With 2 bases removed from V and 9 bases from J, the gap between germline ends came to 22 bases. The CDR3 is 16 amino acids. The CDR3 coding sequence is TGTGCCAGCAGTGAAAGATGGGTAGGGGCCGACAAAAGCTACACCTTC. Translated: CASSERWVGADKSYTF. The entire variable domain, with the rest obtained from reference TRBV2 and TRBJ1-2, is as follows: EPEVTQTPSHQVTQMGQEVILRCVPISNHLYFYWYRQILGQKVEFLVSFYNNEISEKSEIFDDQFSVERPDGSNFTLKIRSTKLEDSAMYFCASSERWVGADKSYTFGSGTRLTVV.

The gene calls are TRBV6-6 and TRBJ2-1; TRBD1 matches 7 bases. The CDR3 loop spans 14 amino acids. Losses at the gene ends were 7 bases for V and 3 bases for J; bases not matched to a gene: 6. CDR1 MNHNY and CDR2 SVGAGI come from the germline V gene (reference sequence). In nucleotides, the CDR3 is TGTGCCAGCATTTCGGGACAGAGCTACAATGAGCAGTTCTTC. It codes for CASISGQSYNEQFF.

The chain carries TRBV5-1 and TRBJ1-5, with no clear D. CDR1 and CDR2 from the germline V gene are SGHRS and YFSETQ. V dropped 1 base and J dropped 2 bases, with 10 bases sitting between them. This CDR3 is built from 15 residues. This CDR3 reads CASSLNPEGNQPQHF. The DNA for the CDR3 is TGCGCCAGCAGCTTGAACCCAGAGGGCAATCAGCCCCAGCATTTT.

This clone was counted a few times. V usage is TRBV5-1 and J usage is TRBJ1-2; tentative D call: TRBD1 (6 bases). This CDR3 region has 13 residues. V was trimmed by 2 bases and J by 8 bases, leaving 13 bases between them. Germline CDR1 reads SGHRS; CDR2 reads YFSETQ. The CDR3 reads CASSFNRVDGYTF. The DNA for the CDR3 is TGCGCCAGCAGCTTTAACAGGGTAGACGGCTACACCTTC.

Comments on this clone: Different DNA sequences within this sample yield the same CDR3. V is TRBV4-1 and J is TRBJ2-7, with D perhaps matching TRBD2 (5 bases). From germline, CDR1 is MGHRA and CDR2 YSYEKL. The CDR3 length is 17 residues. V lost 1 base and J lost 2, with 18 bases in between. CDR3 in amino acids: CASSQARLAGVAYEQYF. Here the CDR3 DNA reads TGCGCCAGCAGCCAAGCGAGGCTAGCAGGAGTGGCCTACGAGCAGTACTTC.

The V gene is TRBV6-5, the J gene TRBJ1-2; the match to TRBD1 covers 8 bases. Germline-derived CDR1 and CDR2 are MNHEY and SVGAGI. The CDR3 has 13 amino acids. V lost 5 bases and J lost 8; bases outside the gene matches: 7. The CDR3 sequence is CASSIDRGEGYTF. DNA of the CDR3: TGTGCCAGCAGTATCGACAGGGGAGAAGGCTACACCTTC.

This chain links TRBV11-2 with TRBJ2-1, with D possibly TRBD2 on 6 matching bases. V gave up 1 base and J gave up 10 bases, with 11 bases separating them. The CDR3 is made up of 13 amino acids. Germline V gives CDR1 SGHAT, CDR2 FQNNGV. The CDR3 bases are TGTGCCAGCAGCTTAGCGGGGGACTTCGAGCAGTTCTTC. Translated: CASSLAGDFEQFF. The full variable domain, rest sourced from reference TRBV11-2 and TRBJ2-1, is EAGVAQSPRYKIIEKRQSVAFWCNPISGHATLYWYQQILGQGPKLLIQFQNNGVVDDSQLPKDRFSAERLKGVDSTLKIQPAKLEDSAVYLCASSLAGDFEQFFGPGTRLTVL.

The rearrangement links TRBV5-6 to TRBJ2-7; tentative D call: TRBD2 (5 bases). The CDR3 is made up of 13 amino acids. Looked up from germline, CDR1 is SGHDT and CDR2 is YYEEEE. The V end was cut by 2 bases, the J end by 5 bases, with 11 bases between. CDR3 DNA sequence: TGTGCCAGCAGCTTAAGCTTAGCGAACGAGCAGTACTTC. Its protein is CASSLSLANEQYF.

The rearrangement links TRBV11-2 to TRBJ2-2; the match to TRBD1 covers 12 bases. Trimming removed 5 bases from V and 2 bases from J; junction bases left unmatched: 9. Germline V gene data show CDR1 as SGHAT and CDR2 as FQNNGV. The CDR3 is 18 amino acids. The CDR3 spells CASSPRRGTGGNTGELFF. The CDR3 region has the DNA TGTGCCAGCAGCCCGAGGAGGGGGACAGGGGGCAACACCGGGGAGCTGTTTTTT.

This clone was recorded a few times. The chain couples TRBV7-9 to TRBJ2-7, with 7 positions matching TRBD2. This CDR3 spans 13 amino acids. With V trimmed by 5 bases and J by 4 bases, 5 bases remained unmatched. Germline CDR1 and CDR2: SEHNR and FQNEAQ (reference sequence). CDR3: CASSPTSSYEQYF. The CDR3 coding sequence is TGTGCCAGCAGCCCGACTAGCAGTTACGAGCAGTACTTC.

The V gene is TRBV28, the J gene TRBJ2-5; 7 nucleotides line up with TRBD1. The length of the CDR3 is 16 residues. Germline assignment: CDR1 MDHEN and CDR2 SYDVKM. Germline trimming cut 5 bases from V and 5 bases from J; bases unmatched to any gene: 14. The CDR3 region has the DNA TGTGCCAGCAGTCCTGGGACAGCTCTATGGGGGGAGACCCAGTACTTC. Its protein is CASSPGTALWGETQYF. Filled out from reference TRBV28 and TRBJ2-5, the complete variable domain reads DVKVTQSSRYLVKRTGEKVFLECVQDMDHENMFWYRQDPGLGLRLIYFSYDVKMKEKGDIPEGYSVSREKKERFSLILESASTNQTSMYLCASSPGTALWGETQYFGPGTRLLVL.

The J gene is TRBJ2-2, the V gene TRBV15; D unclear. Trimming cost V 5 bases and J 2 bases, with 15 bases left between them. Per the germline V gene, CDR1 is LNHNV and CDR2 is YYDKDF (reference sequence). This CDR3 comprises 16 residues. CDR3 coding DNA: TGTGCCACCAGCGAAACGATCCAGCGAAACACCGGGGAGCTGTTTTTT. Translation: CATSETIQRNTGELFF.

V gene TRBV18 combines with J gene TRBJ1-2; a weak D match, TRBD1 (6 bases). V shed 2 bases and J shed 5 bases, with 15 bases lying between them. Germline V CDR1 and CDR2: KGHSH, LQKENI. This CDR3 comprises 15 residues. The CDR3 spells CASSPAGAGGYGYTF. For the CDR3, the DNA is TGTGCCAGCTCACCAGCGGGGGCTGGGGGGTATGGCTACACCTTC.

This clone was seen more than once but under ten times. The V and J genes are TRBV6-5 and TRBJ2-7; tentative D call: TRBD2 (5 bases). Germline CDR1 reads MNHEY; CDR2 reads SVGAGI. The CDR3 consists of 13 residues. Trimming took 5 bases from V and 0 from J, leaving 8 bases between them. The CDR3 DNA reads as TGTGCCAGCAGTCGTGGGAGCTCCTACGAGCAGTACTTC. This translates into CASSRGSSYEQYF.

J is TRBJ1-2 and V is TRBV19; D is perhaps TRBD1 (6 bases). CDR1 LNHDA and CDR2 SQIVND come from the germline V gene (reference sequence). V shed 3 bases and J shed 0 bases, with 11 bases lying between them. There are 15 residues in the CDR3. In nucleotides, the CDR3 is TGTGCCAGTAGTATCCTAGGGGGACCTAACTATGGCTACACCTTC. Its protein product is CASSILGGPNYGYTF.

The chain recombines TRBV5-1 with TRBJ2-1; 15 bases map to TRBD2. Trimming cost V 4 bases and J 7 bases; bases outside gene matches: 3. CDR3 length: 15 amino acids. The germline gives CDR1 SGHRS, CDR2 YFSETQ. The CDR3, as DNA: TGCGCCAGCAGCATAGGACTAGCGGGAGGGAATGAGCAGTTCTTC. Encoded protein: CASSIGLAGGNEQFF.

The chain employs TRBV27 and TRBJ2-5; no firm D call. Deletions cut 6 bases from V and 3 bases from J, with 17 bases between. CDR3 length: 15 amino acids. Germline-derived CDR1 and CDR2 are MNHEY and SMNVEV (reference sequence). The CDR3 reads CASSPAFTTKETQYF. CDR3 nucleotide sequence: TGTGCCAGCAGCCCCGCGTTTACTACCAAAGAGACCCAGTACTTC.

The chain employs TRBV7-9 and TRBJ1-3; D is possibly TRBD1 (6 bases). V lost 4 bases to trimming and J lost 0 bases, with 13 bases between them. The CDR3 has 16 amino acids. Germline-derived CDR1 and CDR2 are SEHNR and FQNEAQ (reference sequence). The CDR3 protein is CASSWGHEYSGNTIYF. The CDR3, as DNA: TGTGCCAGCAGCTGGGGGCATGAATACTCTGGAAACACCATATATTTT.

J is TRBJ2-1 and V is TRBV5-1; TRBD2 matches at 7 bases. With 8 bases clipped from V and 9 bases from J, the junction kept 8 bases outside the gene matches. Germline CDR1 reads SGHRS; CDR2 reads YFSETQ. The CDR3 loop spans 12 amino acids. CDR3 in DNA: TGCGCCAGTGCGGGGGACTCCCCTGAGCAGTTCTTC. Amino acids: CASAGDSPEQFF.

The chain links TRBV11-2 to TRBJ2-3, with D hard to call. With 2 bases removed from V and 2 bases from J, the gap between germline ends came to 8 bases. Germline V lookup: CDR1 SGHAT, CDR2 FQNNGV. The CDR3 contains 14 residues. Here the CDR3 reads CASSLMQSTDTQYF. CDR3 nucleotide sequence: TGTGCCAGCAGCTTAATGCAGTCCACAGATACGCAGTATTTT.